This T cell receptor beta chain was sequenced during a study of blood T cell repertoires in COVID-19. Only in-frame clones appear in the TCRdb table, and some are missing; sequencing was by immunoSEQ multiplex PCR. This repertoire shows about 160,000 clones, approximately 84% found once; its top ten account for 5% to 6%. The specimen sequenced was peripheral blood. This clonotype was obtained from a woman aged 45-65 years with COVID-19, enrolled during active disease.

The CDR3 nucleotides read TGTGCCAGCAGTAGGTCAGGGGGTAATGAAAAACTGTTTTTT. This translates into CASSRSGGNEKLFF. This sequence joins TRBV6-5 and TRBJ1-4; 7 nucleotides agree with TRBD1. Germline lookup yields CDR1 MNHEY and CDR2 SVGAGI. The V and J ends lost 5 bases and 4 bases, in that order; junction bases with no gene match: 4. This CDR3 contains 14 residues.